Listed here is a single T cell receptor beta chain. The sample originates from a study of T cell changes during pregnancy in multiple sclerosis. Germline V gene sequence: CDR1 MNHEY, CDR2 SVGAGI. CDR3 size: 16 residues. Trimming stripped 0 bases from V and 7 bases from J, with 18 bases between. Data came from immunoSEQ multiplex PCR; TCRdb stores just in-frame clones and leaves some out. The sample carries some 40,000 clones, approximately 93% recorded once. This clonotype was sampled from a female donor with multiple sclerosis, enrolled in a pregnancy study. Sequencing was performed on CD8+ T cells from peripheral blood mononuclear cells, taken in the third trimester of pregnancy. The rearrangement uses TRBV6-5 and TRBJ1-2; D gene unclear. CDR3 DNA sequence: TGTGCCAGCAGTTACTCGGAGTCGGGGTGGAGATCTGGCTACACCTTC. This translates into CASSYSESGWRSGYTF.